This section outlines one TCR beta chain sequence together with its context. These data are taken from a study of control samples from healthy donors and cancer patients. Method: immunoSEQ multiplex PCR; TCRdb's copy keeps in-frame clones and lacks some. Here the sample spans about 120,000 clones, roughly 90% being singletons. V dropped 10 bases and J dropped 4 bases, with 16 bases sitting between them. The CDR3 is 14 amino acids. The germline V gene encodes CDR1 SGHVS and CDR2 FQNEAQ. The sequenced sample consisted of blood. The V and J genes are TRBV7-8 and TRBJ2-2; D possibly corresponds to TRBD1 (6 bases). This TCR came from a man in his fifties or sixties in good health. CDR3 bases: TGTGCCACCGACGGGGACACCCGCACCGGGGAGCTGTTTTTT. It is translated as CATDGDTRTGELFF.